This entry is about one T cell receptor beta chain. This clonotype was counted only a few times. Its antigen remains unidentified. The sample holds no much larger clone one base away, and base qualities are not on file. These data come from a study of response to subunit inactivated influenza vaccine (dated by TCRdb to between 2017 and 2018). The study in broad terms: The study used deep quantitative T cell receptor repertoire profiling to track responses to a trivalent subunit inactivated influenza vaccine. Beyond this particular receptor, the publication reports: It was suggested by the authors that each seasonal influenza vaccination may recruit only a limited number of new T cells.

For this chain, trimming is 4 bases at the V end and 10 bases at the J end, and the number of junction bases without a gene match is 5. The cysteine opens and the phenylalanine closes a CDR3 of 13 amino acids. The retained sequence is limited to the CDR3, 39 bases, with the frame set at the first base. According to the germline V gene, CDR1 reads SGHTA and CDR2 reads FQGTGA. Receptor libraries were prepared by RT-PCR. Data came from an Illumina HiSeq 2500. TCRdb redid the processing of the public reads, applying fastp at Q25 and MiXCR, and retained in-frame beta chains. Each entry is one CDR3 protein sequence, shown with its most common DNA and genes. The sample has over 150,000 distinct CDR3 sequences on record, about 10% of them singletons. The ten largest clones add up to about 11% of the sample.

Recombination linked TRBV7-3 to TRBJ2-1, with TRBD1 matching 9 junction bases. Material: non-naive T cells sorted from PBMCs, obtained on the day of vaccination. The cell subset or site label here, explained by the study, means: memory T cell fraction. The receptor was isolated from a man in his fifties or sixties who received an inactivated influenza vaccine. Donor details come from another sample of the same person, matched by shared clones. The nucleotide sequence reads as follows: TGTGCCAGCAGCTCCGCCGGGACAGGGGAGCAGTTCTTC. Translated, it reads CASSSAGTGEQFF.